This T cell receptor beta chain was retrieved from a study of T cells after yellow fever vaccination. The germline gives CDR1 MNHEY, CDR2 SVGAGI. The CDR3 is 15 amino acids. Trimming took off 0 bases at V and 7 bases at J, with 15 bases between the two ends. TCR cDNA, made by 5'RACE template switching, carried an added universal primer site and UMIs. From the 5' RACE reads, TCRdb called clonotypes with MiXCR, one entry per CDR3 protein. Here the sample spans a few hundred thousand distinct CDR3 sequences, 6.8% being singletons. Broader study findings: The study re-detected most primary-vaccination clones after the booster (96% CD4, approximately 87% CD8).

This clonotype was recorded a few times. Its antigen remains unidentified. V is TRBV6-5 and J is TRBJ1-2; D ambiguous. Sequenced material: PBMCs, taken about 41 days after the first yellow fever vaccination. This sequence was found in a man in his late teens or twenties who received the YFV17D yellow fever vaccine. The CDR3 region is CASSYSDSSVVGYTF. The DNA for the CDR3 is TGTGCCAGCAGTTACTCGGACTCTTCGGTCGTTGGCTACACCTTC.